The subject of this entry is one T cell receptor (beta chain). This record comes from a study of sequential checkpoint blockade in melanoma. The wider study: Arm A got nivolumab then ipilimumab; arm B the reverse, 1:1. Both treatment sequences were followed by maintenance nivolumab.

Sequencing used immunoSEQ multiplex PCR; TCRdb keeps in-frame clones, though not all of them. The sample includes about 19,000 clones, about 83% of them seen just once. The CDR3 sequence is 13 residues long. V lost 6 bases and J lost 5; bases outside the gene matches: 6. Germline lookup yields CDR1 MRHNA and CDR2 SNTAGT. The treatment is: randomized to nivolumab then ipilimumab (arm A) or the reverse (arm B). None of the patients previously received DNA-damaging chemotherapy. From thawed PBMCs, live CD3+CD8+ cells negative for CD19 and CD56 were sorted. The rearrangement links TRBV6-4 to TRBJ1-1, with 7 nucleotides matching TRBD1. The sequence came from a human donor with melanoma. Here the sequenced sample was CD8+ T cells sorted from blood (inferred from file names), taken from a patient given nivolumab and ipilimumab in sequence. CDR3 DNA sequence: TGTGCCAGCAGGGCAGGGGGTGCGACTGAAGCTTTCTTT. Translation gives CASRAGGATEAFF.